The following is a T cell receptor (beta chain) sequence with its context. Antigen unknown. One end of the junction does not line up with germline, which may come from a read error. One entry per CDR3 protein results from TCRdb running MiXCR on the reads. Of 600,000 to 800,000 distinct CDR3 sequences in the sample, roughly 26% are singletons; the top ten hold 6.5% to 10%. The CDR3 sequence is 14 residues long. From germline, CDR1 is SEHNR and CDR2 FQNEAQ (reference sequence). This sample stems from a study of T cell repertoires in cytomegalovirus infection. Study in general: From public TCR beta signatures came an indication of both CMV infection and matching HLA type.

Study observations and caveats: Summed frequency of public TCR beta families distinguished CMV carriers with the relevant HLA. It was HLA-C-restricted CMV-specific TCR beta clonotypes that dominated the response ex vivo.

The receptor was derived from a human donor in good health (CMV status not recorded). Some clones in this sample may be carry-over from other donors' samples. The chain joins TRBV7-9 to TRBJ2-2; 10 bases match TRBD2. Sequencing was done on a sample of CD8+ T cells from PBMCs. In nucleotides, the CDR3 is TGTACCAGCGAGAGCGGGGGGGCAACCGGGGAGCTGTTTTTT. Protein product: CTSESGGATGELFF.